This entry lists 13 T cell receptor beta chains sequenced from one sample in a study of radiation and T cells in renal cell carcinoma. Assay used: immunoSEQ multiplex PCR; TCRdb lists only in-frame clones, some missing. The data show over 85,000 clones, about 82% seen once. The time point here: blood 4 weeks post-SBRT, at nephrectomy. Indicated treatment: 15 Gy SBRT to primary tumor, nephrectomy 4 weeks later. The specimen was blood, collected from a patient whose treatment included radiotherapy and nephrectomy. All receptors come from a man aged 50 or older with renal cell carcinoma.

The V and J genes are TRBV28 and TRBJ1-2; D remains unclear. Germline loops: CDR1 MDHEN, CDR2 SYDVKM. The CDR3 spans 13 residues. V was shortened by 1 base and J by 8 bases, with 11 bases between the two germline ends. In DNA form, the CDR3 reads TGTGCCAGCAGTTTATTACAGACAAGGGGCTACACCTTC. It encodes CASSLLQTRGYTF.

The CDR3 DNA follows: TGTGCCAGTAGTAAACCGTGGGCAGGGCAGCCCCAGCATTTT. Translated, it gives CASSKPWAGQPQHF. J is TRBJ1-5 and V is TRBV19; D is perhaps TRBD1 (5 bases). CDR1 and CDR2 from the germline V gene are LNHDA and SQIVND (reference sequence). Trimming took 4 bases from V and 7 from J, leaving 14 bases between them. CDR3 length equals 14 residues.

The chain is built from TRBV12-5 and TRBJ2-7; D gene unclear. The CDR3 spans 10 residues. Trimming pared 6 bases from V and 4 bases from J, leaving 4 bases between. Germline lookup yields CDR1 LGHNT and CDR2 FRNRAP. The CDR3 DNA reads TGTGCTAGTGGGGATTACGAGCAGTACTTC. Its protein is CASGDYEQYF.

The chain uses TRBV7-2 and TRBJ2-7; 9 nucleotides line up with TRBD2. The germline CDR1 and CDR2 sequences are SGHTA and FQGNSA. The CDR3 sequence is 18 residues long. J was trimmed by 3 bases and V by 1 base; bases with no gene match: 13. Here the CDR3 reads CASSLGPHTGLAFYEQYF. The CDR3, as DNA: TGTGCCAGCAGCTTAGGACCCCATACGGGACTAGCTTTCTACGAGCAGTACTTC.

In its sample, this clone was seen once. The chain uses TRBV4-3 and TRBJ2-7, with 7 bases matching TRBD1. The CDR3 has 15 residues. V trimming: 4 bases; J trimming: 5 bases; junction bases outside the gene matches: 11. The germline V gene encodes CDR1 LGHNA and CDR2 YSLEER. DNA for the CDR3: TGCGCCAGCAGCCCGAAATCGACAGGGTCCCACGAGCAGTACTTC. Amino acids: CASSPKSTGSHEQYF.

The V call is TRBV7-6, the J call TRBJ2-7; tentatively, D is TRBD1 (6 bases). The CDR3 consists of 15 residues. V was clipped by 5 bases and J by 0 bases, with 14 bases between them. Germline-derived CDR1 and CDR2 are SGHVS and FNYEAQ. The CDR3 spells CASSPRTASSYEQYF. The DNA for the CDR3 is TGTGCCAGCAGCCCCCGGACAGCTAGCTCCTACGAGCAGTACTTC.

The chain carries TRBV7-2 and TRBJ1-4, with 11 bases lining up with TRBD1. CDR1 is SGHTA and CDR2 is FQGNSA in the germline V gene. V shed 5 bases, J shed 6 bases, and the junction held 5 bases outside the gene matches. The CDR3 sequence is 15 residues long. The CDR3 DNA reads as TGTGCCAGCAGCGCTGGGACAGGGGGTCATGAAAAACTGTTTTTT. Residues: CASSAGTGGHEKLFF.

CDR3 coding DNA: TGTGCCTCCGGGACAGGGAACTCGGATACGCAGTATTTT. Encoded protein: CASGTGNSDTQYF. The V call is TRBV30, the J call TRBJ2-3, with 9 bases matching TRBD1. After removal of 7 bases from V and 6 bases from J, the junction contained 8 bases not matched to a gene. This CDR3 has 13 amino acids. CDR1 and CDR2 (germline): GTSNPN, SVGIG (reference sequence).

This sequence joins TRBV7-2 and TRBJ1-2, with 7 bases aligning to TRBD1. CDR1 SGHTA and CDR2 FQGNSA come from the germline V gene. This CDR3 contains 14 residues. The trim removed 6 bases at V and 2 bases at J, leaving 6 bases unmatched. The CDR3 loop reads CASRRGQDNYGYTF. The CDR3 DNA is TGTGCCAGCAGGCGAGGACAGGACAACTATGGCTACACCTTC. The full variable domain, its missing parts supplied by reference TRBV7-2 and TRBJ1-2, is GAGVSQSPSNKVTEKGKDVELRCDPISGHTALYWYRQSLGQGLEFLIYFQGNSAPDKSGLPSDRFSAERTGGSVSTLTIQRTQQEDSAVYLCASRRGQDNYGYTFGSGTRLTVV.

CDR3 in amino acids: CASSVGVYNNQPQHF. CDR3 sequence (DNA): TGTGCCAGCAGTGTGGGGGTGTATAACAATCAGCCCCAGCATTTT. The chain is built from TRBV6-5 and TRBJ1-5, with a tentative D call TRBD1 (5 bases). V gave up 5 bases and J gave up 3 bases, with 14 bases separating them. CDR1 and CDR2 from the germline V gene are MNHEY and SVGAGI. The CDR3 loop spans 15 amino acids.

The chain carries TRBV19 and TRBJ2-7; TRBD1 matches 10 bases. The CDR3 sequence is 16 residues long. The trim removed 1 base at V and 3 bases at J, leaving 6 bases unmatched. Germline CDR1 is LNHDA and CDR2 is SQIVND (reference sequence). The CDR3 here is CASSIGGTGAVYEQYF. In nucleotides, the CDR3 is TGTGCCAGTAGTATAGGTGGGACAGGGGCCGTCTACGAGCAGTACTTC.

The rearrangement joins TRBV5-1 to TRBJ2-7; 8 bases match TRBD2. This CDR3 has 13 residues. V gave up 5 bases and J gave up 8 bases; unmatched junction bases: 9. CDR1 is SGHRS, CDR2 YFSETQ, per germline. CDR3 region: CASRTTSGTQQYF. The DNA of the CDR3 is TGCGCCAGCAGGACAACTAGCGGCACTCAGCAGTACTTC.

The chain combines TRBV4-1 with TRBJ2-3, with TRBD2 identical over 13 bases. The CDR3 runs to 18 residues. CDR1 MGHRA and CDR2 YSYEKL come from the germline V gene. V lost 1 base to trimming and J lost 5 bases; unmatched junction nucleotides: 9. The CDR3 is CASSQVVTSGGAKDTQYF. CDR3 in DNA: TGCGCCAGCAGCCAAGTTGTTACTAGCGGGGGGGCGAAAGATACGCAGTATTTT.